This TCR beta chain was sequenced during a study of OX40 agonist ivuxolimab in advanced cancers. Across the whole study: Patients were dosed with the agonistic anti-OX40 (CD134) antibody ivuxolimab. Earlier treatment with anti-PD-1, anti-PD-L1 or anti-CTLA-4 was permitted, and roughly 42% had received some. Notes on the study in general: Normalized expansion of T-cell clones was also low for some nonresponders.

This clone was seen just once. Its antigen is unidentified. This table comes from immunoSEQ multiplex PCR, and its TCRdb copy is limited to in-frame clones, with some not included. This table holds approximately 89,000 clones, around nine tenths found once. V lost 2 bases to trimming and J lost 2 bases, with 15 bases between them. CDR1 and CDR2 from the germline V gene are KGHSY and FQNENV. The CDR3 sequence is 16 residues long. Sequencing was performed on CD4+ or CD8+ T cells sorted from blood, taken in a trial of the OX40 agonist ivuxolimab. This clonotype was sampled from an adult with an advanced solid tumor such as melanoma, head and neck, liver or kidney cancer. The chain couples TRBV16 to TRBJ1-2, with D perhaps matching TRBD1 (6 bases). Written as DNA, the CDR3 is TGTGCCAGCAGCCAAACCGCGGGGGCTCGCAACTATGGCTACACCTTC. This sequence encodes CASSQTAGARNYGYTF.